The entry that follows covers one T cell receptor beta chain sequence. V was cut by 1 base and J by 0 bases, with 10 bases left in between. Germline CDR1 reads KGHSH; CDR2 reads LQKENI. The CDR3 is 15 amino acids. These data are taken from a study of long-term antiretroviral therapy in people with HIV. Runs used v3.0 of the immunoSEQ assay and were done at survey level. Some clones are missing from TCRdb's copy, which holds only in-frame ones; the method was immunoSEQ multiplex PCR. Of over 15,000 clones listed, 65% to 85% are singletons. The sequences come from unsorted PBMCs, collected 0.1 years before starting antiretroviral therapy. The chain combines TRBV18 with TRBJ2-7; tentatively, D is TRBD1 or TRBD2 (5 bases each). The sequence came from a man aged 18 to 29 with HIV. The CDR3 coding sequence is TGTGCCAGCTCACCACGAGGGGCGGGCTCCTACGAGCAGTACTTC. Encoded protein: CASSPRGAGSYEQYF.